One T cell receptor beta chain is described in this entry. Antigen specificity is unknown. The data were taken from a study of radiotherapy plus CTLA-4 blockade in lung cancer. Study conclusions and caveats: Reported findings show early blood T cell clone dynamics, with interferon-beta, best predicted response.

Looked up from germline, CDR1 is GTSNPN and CDR2 is SVGIG (reference sequence). There are 15 residues in the CDR3. V was clipped by 3 bases and J by 1 base; unmatched bases: 5. The table came from immunoSEQ multiplex PCR; TCRdb's copy has only in-frame clones and leaves some out. The repertoire includes 90,000 or so clones, around 83% of them detected once, and 0.75% to 0.85% sits in the top ten. The source is a human donor with non-small cell lung cancer who had stable disease on radiotherapy plus ipilimumab. The chain joins TRBV30 to TRBJ2-1, with 8 bases matching TRBD2. The source material was peripheral blood, sampled from a patient treated with radiotherapy plus ipilimumab. CDR3 in DNA: TGTGCCTGGAGAGCGGGAGAGGTGTCCTACAATGAGCAGTTCTTC. As protein: CAWRAGEVSYNEQFF.